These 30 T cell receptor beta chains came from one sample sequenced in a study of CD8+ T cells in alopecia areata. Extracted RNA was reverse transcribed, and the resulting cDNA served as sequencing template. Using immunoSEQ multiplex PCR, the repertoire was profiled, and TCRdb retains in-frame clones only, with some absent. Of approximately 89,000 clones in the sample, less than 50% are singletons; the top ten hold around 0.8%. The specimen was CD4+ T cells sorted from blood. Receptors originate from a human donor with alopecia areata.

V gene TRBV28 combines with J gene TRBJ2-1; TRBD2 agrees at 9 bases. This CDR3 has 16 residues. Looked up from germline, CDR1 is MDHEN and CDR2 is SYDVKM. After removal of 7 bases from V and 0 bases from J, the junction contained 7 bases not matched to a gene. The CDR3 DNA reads TGTGCCAGCATAGATGGCGGGAGGGCCTCCTACAATGAGCAGTTCTTC. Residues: CASIDGGRASYNEQFF.

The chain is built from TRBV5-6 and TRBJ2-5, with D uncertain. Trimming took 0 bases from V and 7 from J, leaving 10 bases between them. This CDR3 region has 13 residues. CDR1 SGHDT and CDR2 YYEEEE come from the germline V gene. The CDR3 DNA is TGTGCCAGCAGCTTGGAGTTCAAAGCGACCCAGTACTTC. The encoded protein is CASSLEFKATQYF.

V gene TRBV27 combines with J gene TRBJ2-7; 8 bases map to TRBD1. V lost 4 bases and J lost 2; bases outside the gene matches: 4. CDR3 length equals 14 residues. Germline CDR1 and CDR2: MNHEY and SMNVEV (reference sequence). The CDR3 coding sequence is TGTGCCAGCAGTTCCCGACAGGGGACCTACGAGCAGTACTTC. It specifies CASSSRQGTYEQYF.

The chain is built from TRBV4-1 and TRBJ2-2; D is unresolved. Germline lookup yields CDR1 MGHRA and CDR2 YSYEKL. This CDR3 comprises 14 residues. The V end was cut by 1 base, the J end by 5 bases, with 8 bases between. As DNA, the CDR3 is TGCGCCAGCAGCCAAGTACGCGGTACCGGGGAGCTGTTTTTT. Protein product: CASSQVRGTGELFF.

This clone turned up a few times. CDR3 DNA sequence: TGCAGCGGAGGGACAGGTTATAATTCACCCCTCCACTTT. This gives the protein CSGGTGYNSPLHF. The chain has TRBV29-1 and TRBJ1-6, with 8 bases identical to TRBD1. Germline V lookup: CDR1 SQVTM, CDR2 ANQGSEA. The CDR3 is 13 amino acids. Trimming took 7 bases from V and 4 from J; bases not matched to a gene: 3.

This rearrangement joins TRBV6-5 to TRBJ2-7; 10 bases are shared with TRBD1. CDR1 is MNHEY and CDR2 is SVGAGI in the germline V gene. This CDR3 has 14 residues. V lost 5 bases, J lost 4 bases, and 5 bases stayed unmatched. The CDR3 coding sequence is TGTGCCAGCAGTGGATGGGACAGGGGTTACGAGCAGTACTTC. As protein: CASSGWDRGYEQYF.

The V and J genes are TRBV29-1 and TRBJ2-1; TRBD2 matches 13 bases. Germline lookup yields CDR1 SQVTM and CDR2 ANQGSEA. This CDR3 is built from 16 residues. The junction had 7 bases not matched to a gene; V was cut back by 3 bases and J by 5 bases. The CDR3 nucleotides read TGCAGCGTTGAGGGCAGAGGGACTAGCGGGAACAATGAGCAGTTCTTC. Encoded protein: CSVEGRGTSGNNEQFF.

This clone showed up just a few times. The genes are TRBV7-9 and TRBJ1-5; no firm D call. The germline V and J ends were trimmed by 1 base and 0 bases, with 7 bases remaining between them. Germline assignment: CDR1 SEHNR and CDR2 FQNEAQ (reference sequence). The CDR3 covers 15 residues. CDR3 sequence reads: CASSLGLNSNQPQHF. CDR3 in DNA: TGTGCCAGCAGCTTAGGCCTGAATAGCAATCAGCCCCAGCATTTT.

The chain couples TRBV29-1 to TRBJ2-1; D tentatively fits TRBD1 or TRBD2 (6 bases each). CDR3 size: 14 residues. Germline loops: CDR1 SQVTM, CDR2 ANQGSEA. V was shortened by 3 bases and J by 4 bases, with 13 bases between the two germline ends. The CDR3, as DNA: TGCAGCGTTGACTCCCGGGGGCAGTACAATGAGCAGTTCTTC. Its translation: CSVDSRGQYNEQFF.

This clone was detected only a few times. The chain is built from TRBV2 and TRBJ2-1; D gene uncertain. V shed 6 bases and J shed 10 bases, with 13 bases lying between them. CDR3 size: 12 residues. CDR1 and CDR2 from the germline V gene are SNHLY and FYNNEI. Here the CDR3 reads CASRVKRQEQFF. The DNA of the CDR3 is TGTGCCAGCAGGGTCAAGCGCCAGGAGCAGTTCTTC.

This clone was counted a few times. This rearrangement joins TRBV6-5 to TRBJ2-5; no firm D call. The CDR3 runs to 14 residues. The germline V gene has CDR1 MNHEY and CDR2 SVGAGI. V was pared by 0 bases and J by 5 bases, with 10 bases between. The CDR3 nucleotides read TGTGCCAGCAGTTACTCTGACTTGGGGGAGACCCAGTACTTC. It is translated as CASSYSDLGETQYF.

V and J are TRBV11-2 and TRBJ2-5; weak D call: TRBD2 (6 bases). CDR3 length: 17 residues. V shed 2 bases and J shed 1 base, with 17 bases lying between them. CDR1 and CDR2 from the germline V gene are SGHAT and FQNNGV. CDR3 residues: CASSLMPGLGFQETQYF. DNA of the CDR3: TGTGCCAGCAGCTTAATGCCGGGACTGGGCTTCCAAGAGACCCAGTACTTC.

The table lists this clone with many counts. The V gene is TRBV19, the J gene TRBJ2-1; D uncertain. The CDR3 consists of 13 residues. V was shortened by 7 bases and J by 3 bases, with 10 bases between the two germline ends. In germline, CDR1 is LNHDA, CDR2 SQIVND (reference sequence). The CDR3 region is CASKIGSYNEQFF. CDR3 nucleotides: TGTGCCAGTAAGATAGGCAGCTACAATGAGCAGTTCTTC.

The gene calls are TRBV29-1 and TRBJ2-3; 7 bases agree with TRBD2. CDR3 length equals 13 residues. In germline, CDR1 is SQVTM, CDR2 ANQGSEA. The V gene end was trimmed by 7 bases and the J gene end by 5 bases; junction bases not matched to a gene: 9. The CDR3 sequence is CSGGREVGDTQYF. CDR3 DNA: TGCAGCGGGGGACGGGAGGTTGGAGATACGCAGTATTTT.

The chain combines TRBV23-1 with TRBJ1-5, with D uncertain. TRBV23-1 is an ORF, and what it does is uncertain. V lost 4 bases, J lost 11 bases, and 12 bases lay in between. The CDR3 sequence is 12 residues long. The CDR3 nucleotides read TGCGCCAGCAGTCGAGAGCCGAAGACCCAGCATTTT. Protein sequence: CASSREPKTQHF.

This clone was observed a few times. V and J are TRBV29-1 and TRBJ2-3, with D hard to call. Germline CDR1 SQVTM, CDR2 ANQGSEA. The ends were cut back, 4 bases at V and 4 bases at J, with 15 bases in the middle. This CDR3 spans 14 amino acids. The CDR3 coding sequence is TGCAGCGTTGTAAGGATCGACGGCTCAGATACGCAGTATTTT. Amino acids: CSVVRIDGSDTQYF.

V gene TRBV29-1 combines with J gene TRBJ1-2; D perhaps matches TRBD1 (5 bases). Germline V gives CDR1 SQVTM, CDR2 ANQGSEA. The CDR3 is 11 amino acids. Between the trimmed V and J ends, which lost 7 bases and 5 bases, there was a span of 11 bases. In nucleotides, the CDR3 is TGCAGCGGGGGGACGGAGTATGGCTACACCTTC. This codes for CSGGTEYGYTF.

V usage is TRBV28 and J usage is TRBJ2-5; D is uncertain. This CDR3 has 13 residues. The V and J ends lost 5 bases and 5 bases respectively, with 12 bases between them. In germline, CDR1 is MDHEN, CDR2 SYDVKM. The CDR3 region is CASSGSLQETQYF. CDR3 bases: TGTGCCAGCAGTGGTTCCCTTCAGGAGACCCAGTACTTC.

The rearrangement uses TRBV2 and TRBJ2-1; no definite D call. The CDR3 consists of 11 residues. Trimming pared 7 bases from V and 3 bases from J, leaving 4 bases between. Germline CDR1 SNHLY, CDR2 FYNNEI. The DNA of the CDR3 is TGTGCCAGCATGTTCTACAATGAGCAGTTCTTC. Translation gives CASMFYNEQFF.

The CDR3 region is CSVELGQETQYF. DNA for the CDR3: TGCAGCGTTGAATTAGGGCAAGAGACCCAGTACTTC. The rearrangement links TRBV29-1 to TRBJ2-5; D ambiguous. Looked up from germline, CDR1 is SQVTM and CDR2 is ANQGSEA. V dropped 2 bases and J dropped 2 bases, with 6 bases sitting between them. This CDR3 has 12 amino acids.

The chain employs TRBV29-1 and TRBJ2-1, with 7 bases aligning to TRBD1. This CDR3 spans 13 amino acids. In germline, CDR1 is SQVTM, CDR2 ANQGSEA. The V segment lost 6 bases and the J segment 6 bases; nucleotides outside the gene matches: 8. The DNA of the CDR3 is TGCAGCGTGGACCAGGGGGTCGGCAATGAGCAGTTCTTC. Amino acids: CSVDQGVGNEQFF.

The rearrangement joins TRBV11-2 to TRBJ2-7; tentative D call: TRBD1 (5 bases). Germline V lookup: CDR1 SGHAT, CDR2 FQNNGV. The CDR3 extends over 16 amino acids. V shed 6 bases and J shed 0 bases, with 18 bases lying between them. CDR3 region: CASSKNPAGLSYEQYF. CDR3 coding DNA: TGTGCCAGCAGTAAGAATCCCGCAGGGCTCTCCTACGAGCAGTACTTC.

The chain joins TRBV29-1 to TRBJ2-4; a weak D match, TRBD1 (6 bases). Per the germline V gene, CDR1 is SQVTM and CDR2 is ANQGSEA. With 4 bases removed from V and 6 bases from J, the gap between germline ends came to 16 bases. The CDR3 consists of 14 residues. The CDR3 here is CSVVPAGVGNIQYF. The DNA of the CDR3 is TGCAGCGTTGTCCCCGCAGGGGTGGGAAACATTCAGTACTTC.

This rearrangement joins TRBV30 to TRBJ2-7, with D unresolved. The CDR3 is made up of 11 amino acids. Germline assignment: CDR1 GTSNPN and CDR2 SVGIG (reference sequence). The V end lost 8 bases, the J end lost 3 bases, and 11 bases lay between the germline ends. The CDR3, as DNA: TGTGCCGTTAAAGAAGACTACGAGCAGTACTTC. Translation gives CAVKEDYEQYF.

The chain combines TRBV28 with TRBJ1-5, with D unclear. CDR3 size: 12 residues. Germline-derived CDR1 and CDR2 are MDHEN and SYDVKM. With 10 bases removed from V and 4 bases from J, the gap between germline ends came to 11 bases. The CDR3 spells CATQRPNQPQHF. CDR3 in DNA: TGTGCCACGCAACGGCCTAATCAGCCCCAGCATTTT.

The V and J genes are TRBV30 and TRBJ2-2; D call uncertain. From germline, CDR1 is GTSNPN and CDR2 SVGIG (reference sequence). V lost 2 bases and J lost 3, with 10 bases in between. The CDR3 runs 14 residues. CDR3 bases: TGTGCCTGGAGTAGCGCGCTATACACCGGGGAGCTGTTTTTT. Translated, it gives CAWSSALYTGELFF.

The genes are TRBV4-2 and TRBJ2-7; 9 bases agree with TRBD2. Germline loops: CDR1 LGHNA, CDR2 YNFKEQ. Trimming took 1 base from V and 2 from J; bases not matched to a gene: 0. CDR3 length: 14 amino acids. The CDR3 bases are TGTGCCAGCAGCCAAGGCGGGGGGGCCTACGAGCAGTACTTC. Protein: CASSQGGGAYEQYF.

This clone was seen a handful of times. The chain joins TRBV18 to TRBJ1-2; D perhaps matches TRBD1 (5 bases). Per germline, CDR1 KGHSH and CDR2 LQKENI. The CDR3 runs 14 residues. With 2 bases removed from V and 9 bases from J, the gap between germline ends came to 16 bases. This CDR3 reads CASSPTDTSDRYTF. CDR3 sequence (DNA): TGTGCCAGCTCACCAACGGACACGTCGGACCGCTACACCTTC. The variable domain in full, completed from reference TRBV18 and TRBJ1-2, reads NAGVMQNPRHLVRRRGQEARLRCSPMKGHSHVYWYRQLPEEGLKFMVYLQKENIIDESGMPKERFSAEFPKEGPSILRIQQVVRGDSAAYFCASSPTDTSDRYTFGSGTRLTVV.

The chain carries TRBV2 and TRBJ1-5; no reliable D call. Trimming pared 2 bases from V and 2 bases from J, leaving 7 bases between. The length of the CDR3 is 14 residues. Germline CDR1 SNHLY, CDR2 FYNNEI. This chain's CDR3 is CASSERAGNQPQHF. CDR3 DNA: TGTGCCAGCAGTGAAAGGGCAGGCAATCAGCCCCAGCATTTT. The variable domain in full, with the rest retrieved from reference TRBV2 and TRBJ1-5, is EPEVTQTPSHQVTQMGQEVILRCVPISNHLYFYWYRQILGQKVEFLVSFYNNEISEKSEIFDDQFSVERPDGSNFTLKIRSTKLEDSAMYFCASSERAGNQPQHFGDGTRLSIL.

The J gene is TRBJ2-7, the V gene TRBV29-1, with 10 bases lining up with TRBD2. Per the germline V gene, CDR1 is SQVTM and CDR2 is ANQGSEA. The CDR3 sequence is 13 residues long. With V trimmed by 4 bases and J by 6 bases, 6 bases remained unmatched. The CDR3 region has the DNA TGCAGCGTTGCACAGCGGGAGGGCAGCGAGCAGTACTTC. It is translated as CSVAQREGSEQYF.